Shown below are 12 T cell receptor beta chains from a single sample sequenced in a study of regulatory T cells in long-lasting Graves disease. The time point: persistent/refractory GD, antithyroid drugs over 5 years with positive TRAb. PBMC-derived RNA was used for the TCR library. To make TCR beta libraries, researchers used iRepertoire HTBI primers and Arm-PCR of CDR3 regions. MiXCR, run by TCRdb on the multiplex PCR reads, gives a single entry per CDR3 protein. The sample includes roughly 300,000 distinct CDR3 sequences, 20% to 25% of them seen just once. Sequences were derived from peripheral blood mononuclear cells (PBMCs), sampled when the disease was refractory, from a patient treated with antithyroid drugs. Source of these receptors: a female donor with Graves disease.

This clonotype was seen a handful of times. This chain connects TRBV20-1 to TRBJ2-7; 10 positions agree with TRBD1. CDR1 is DFQATT and CDR2 is SNEGSKA in the germline V gene (reference sequence). The CDR3 is 16 amino acids. The trim removed 1 base at V and 5 bases at J, leaving 11 bases unmatched. The CDR3 DNA is TGCAGTGCTAGAGGGGGGTGGGGACAGGGGAACAACGAGCAGTACTTC. The encoded protein is CSARGGWGQGNNEQYF.

The table lists this clonotype with many counts. The gene calls are TRBV28 and TRBJ1-3; D gene unclear. The V and J ends lost 5 bases and 3 bases respectively, with 17 bases between them. The CDR3 covers 16 residues. The V gene's germline CDR1 is MDHEN and CDR2 SYDVKM. The CDR3 loop reads CASSQEASFVGNTIYF. The DNA of the CDR3 is TGTGCCAGCAGTCAGGAGGCATCCTTCGTTGGAAACACCATATATTTT.

This clonotype was observed at least ten times. The rearrangement uses TRBV20-1 and TRBJ1-4; a weak D match, TRBD1 (6 bases). CDR1 and CDR2 from the germline V gene are DFQATT and SNEGSKA (reference sequence). The CDR3 sequence is 14 residues long. V lost 3 bases to trimming and J lost 3 bases, with 11 bases between them. The CDR3 here is CSASAGAANEKLFF. The CDR3 DNA sequence: TGCAGTGCTAGTGCGGGGGCGGCTAATGAAAAACTGTTTTTT.

This clonotype was detected ten times or more. V usage is TRBV28 and J usage is TRBJ2-7; a weak D match, TRBD1 (5 bases). CDR3 length: 12 amino acids. V was shortened by 5 bases and J by 4 bases, with 9 bases between the two germline ends. Per germline, CDR1 MDHEN and CDR2 SYDVKM. The CDR3: CASSATVYEQYF. CDR3 in DNA: TGTGCCAGCAGTGCGACAGTTTACGAGCAGTACTTC.

This clonotype showed up just a few times. The J gene is TRBJ2-1, the V gene TRBV27; 8 nucleotides line up with TRBD2. Germline V gives CDR1 MNHEY, CDR2 SMNVEV (reference sequence). The CDR3 totals 15 residues. Germline trimming cut 1 base from V and 4 bases from J; bases unmatched to any gene: 3. The CDR3 DNA reads TGTGCCAGCAGTTTATTAGCGGGATTTTACAATGAGCAGTTCTTC. It encodes CASSLLAGFYNEQFF.

This clonotype was detected only a few times. V usage is TRBV27 and J usage is TRBJ1-6; no definite D call. Germline V gene sequence: CDR1 MNHEY, CDR2 SMNVEV (reference sequence). The CDR3 consists of 14 residues. The V gene lost 3 bases and the J gene lost 5 bases, with 8 bases spanning the gap. DNA for the CDR3: TGTGCCAGCAGTTTTTCACAGAATAATTCACCCCTCCACTTT. Translation gives CASSFSQNNSPLHF.

This clonotype was seen many times. The chain recombines TRBV28 with TRBJ2-7; 8 nucleotides line up with TRBD1. After removal of 8 bases from V and 4 bases from J, the junction contained 7 bases not matched to a gene. There are 13 residues in the CDR3. Germline CDR1 MDHEN, CDR2 SYDVKM. Written as DNA, the CDR3 is TGTGCCAGCGGCAGTACAGGGGGGTACGAGCAGTACTTC. This sequence encodes CASGSTGGYEQYF.

This clonotype was picked up many times. V and J are TRBV28 and TRBJ1-5; no firm D call. The length of the CDR3 is 14 residues. V dropped 5 bases and J dropped 8 bases, with 16 bases sitting between them. Germline loops: CDR1 MDHEN, CDR2 SYDVKM. In DNA, the CDR3 is TGTGCCAGCAGTCGAGATAGGCTCTCAGAGCCCCAGCATTTT. As protein: CASSRDRLSEPQHF. Full variable domain (outside the CDR3, taken from reference TRBV28 and TRBJ1-5): DVKVTQSSRYLVKRTGEKVFLECVQDMDHENMFWYRQDPGLGLRLIYFSYDVKMKEKGDIPEGYSVSREKKERFSLILESASTNQTSMYLCASSRDRLSEPQHFGDGTRLSIL.

In its sample, this clonotype was seen a few times. The chain combines TRBV7-9 with TRBJ2-7; possible D gene TRBD2, 5 bases. The CDR3 runs to 13 residues. The V gene's germline CDR1 is SEHNR and CDR2 FQNEAQ (reference sequence). V lost 5 bases, J lost 4 bases, and 12 bases lay in between. CDR3: CASSPGLKYEQYF. In DNA, the CDR3 is TGTGCCAGCAGCCCCGGACTGAAATACGAGCAGTACTTC.

There are a few counts of this clonotype. This rearrangement joins TRBV7-6 to TRBJ1-6, with a weak D call TRBD1 (6 bases). Trimming removed 5 bases at V and 9 bases at J, with 17 bases between. Germline assignment: CDR1 SGHVS and CDR2 FNYEAQ. The CDR3 contains 15 residues. The DNA of the CDR3 is TGTGCCAGCAGCCAAACAGGGCAATGGGGTTCACCCCTCCACTTT. Translating gives CASSQTGQWGSPLHF.

CDR3 nucleotide sequence: TGTGCCAGCAGTGACCGTTATAGCAATCAGCCCCAGCATTTT. Amino acids: CASSDRYSNQPQHF. V and J are TRBV7-2 and TRBJ1-5; D not certain. CDR3 length: 14 amino acids. V lost 6 bases and J 0 bases, leaving 9 bases between the germline ends. From germline, CDR1 is SGHTA and CDR2 FQGNSA. The complete variable domain, with remaining parts taken from reference TRBV7-2 and TRBJ1-5, reads GAGVSQSPSNKVTEKGKDVELRCDPISGHTALYWYRQSLGQGLEFLIYFQGNSAPDKSGLPSDRFSAERTGGSVSTLTIQRTQQEDSAVYLCASSDRYSNQPQHFGDGTRLSIL.

This chain connects TRBV28 to TRBJ2-1, with D uncertain. CDR1 MDHEN and CDR2 SYDVKM come from the germline V gene. V shed 2 bases and J shed 3 bases, with 8 bases lying between them. The CDR3 length is 14 residues. The CDR3 sequence: CASSLRTDYNEQFF. As DNA, the CDR3 is TGTGCCAGCAGTTTAAGGACGGACTACAATGAGCAGTTCTTC.